This T cell receptor beta chain was identified in a study of blood T cell repertoires in COVID-19. Across the study: The study drew acute and convalescent COVID-19 samples from the United States, Italy and Spain. T cells, B-cell-depleted T cells, or PBMCs provided the cDNA or gDNA that served as material.

Assay: immunoSEQ multiplex PCR; the TCRdb copy retains only in-frame clones and omits some. The sample consists of over 300,000 clones, 89% of them appearing once. Participants were aged roughly 18 to 90 years, lived in 24 US areas, and enrolled virtually. Cohort 3 recovery required two negative PCRs, clearance, or symptom resolution. The CDR3 spans 15 residues. Trimming took off 5 bases at V and 4 bases at J, with 14 bases between the two ends. Germline V gene data show CDR1 as KGHDR and CDR2 as SFDVKD. V usage is TRBV24-1 and J usage is TRBJ1-5; the D is unclear. The sequencing input was PBMCs or T cells enriched from blood (not recorded which). This clonotype was obtained from a woman in her forties who had recovered from COVID-19. The CDR3 region has the DNA TGTGCCACCAGTGGAGCGGGTGTCGGAAATCAGCCCCAGCATTTT. It specifies CATSGAGVGNQPQHF.